The sequence of this T cell receptor (beta chain) was determined in a study of somatic mutations in cytotoxic T cells in rheumatoid arthritis. Sequencing used immunoSEQ multiplex PCR; TCRdb keeps in-frame clones, though not all of them. This table has about 25,000 clones, about four fifths appearing once. In the case of this clone: Its antigen is unknown.

Findings and limits, study-wide: A significant difference in CD8+ T-cell clonality was not found between rheumatoid arthritis patients and age-matched healthy controls.

Trimming took off 4 bases at V and 0 bases at J, with 11 bases between the two ends. Germline V gives CDR1 LGHNA, CDR2 YNFKEQ. The CDR3 consists of 15 residues. The chain joins TRBV4-2 to TRBJ2-3, with D maybe TRBD1 (6 bases). The receptor comes from a man aged 45 to 65 in good health. Sequenced: CD8+ T cells sorted from blood. This CDR3 reads CASSPGQSSTDTQYF. For the CDR3, the DNA is TGTGCCAGCAGCCCGGGACAAAGTAGCACAGATACGCAGTATTTT.